This T cell receptor (beta chain) emerged from a study of T cell responses to AZD1222 COVID-19 vaccine (dated by TCRdb to the early 2020s). Background on the whole study: A total of around 240 trial participants underwent TCR sequencing, of whom 207 had received two doses of AZD1222 and 26 had received two doses of the MenACWY control vaccine. Trial participants were enrolled into age subgroups of 18-55, 56-69 and 70-plus years, which contained about 160, 30 and 59 TCR-sequenced participants, respectively.

Notes on this clone: No cognate antigen has been identified for it. No quality values exist for individual bases; no much larger clone is one base distant.

The research as a whole found: Only five or six AZD1222 recipients were SARS-CoV-2 seropositive at baseline, limiting conclusions about previously exposed vaccinees. Epitopes outside the regions mutated in the B.1.351 and B.1.1.7 variants were reportedly recognized by nearly half of the unique spike-specific TCRs. The 56-69-year group was small, and its depth increase did not reach significance, likely because of low power. CD4 TCRs associated with the vaccine covered the entire spike protein, and the dominant responses were in regions 160-218 and 743-854. Most participants were white British and females outnumbered males, and the authors suggested that clonal diversity may have been underestimated. Because no day 14 peak-response samples were available, the repertoires could be characterized only after the peak T cell response. After two AZD1222 doses, both the breadth and the depth of spike-specific TCRs were significantly higher than at day 0 and than in MenACWY recipients.

V lost 2 bases and J lost 4 bases, and the count of bases not matched to a germline gene is 6. CDR1 MNHEY and CDR2 SMNVEV were looked up in the germline V gene (reference sequence). The CDR3, cysteine through phenylalanine, is 16 amino acids long. The entry retains the CDR3 DNA only, 48 bases that are in frame from base 1. The CDR3 regions of human TCRbeta chains were subjected to immunosequencing. On the study's bioinformatics: TCRs in the repertoires were matched against a reference library of SARS-CoV-2-specific TCRs that had been generated with the MIRA antigen-specificity platform. Breadth meant the fraction of unique TCRs that were SARS-CoV-2-associated, whereas depth meant the fraction of total T cells that were SARS-CoV-2-associated. Using the MIRA data, every spike-specific TCR was mapped to the spike region that the TCR reacted to and assigned to either a CD4 or a CD8 class. Log10-transformed breadth and depth values were compared by one-way ANOVA with Sidak's multiple comparisons tests. TCRdb re-hosts the immuneACCESS table, in-frame sequences only. Its copies lack some clones; in the studies checked, an unresolved V gene accounts for under half of them, and the cause for the rest is not known. V and J calls and clone size are those listed in that table; D and trimming were worked out from the DNA. The sample table lists approximately 98,000 clones, about nine tenths of them with a count of one. The top ten constitute 3.1% of the sample.

The time point label, as the study defines it: baseline before first vaccination. The sample's treatment or condition label is to be understood as: meningococcal conjugate vaccine given as trial control. Samples from vaccinated people were obtained from the UK trials COV001 and COV002, which included a single-blind randomized controlled phase 2/3 trial of AZD1222 (ChAdOx1 nCoV-19) in healthy adults. For TCRbeta chain sequencing, PBMC samples were collected from trial participants at day 0 and at day 28 after the second dose. Sequences were derived from peripheral blood, sampled on day 0 of MenACWY control vaccination. The clonotype comes from an adult in good health. This receptor chain uses TRBV27 and TRBJ1-5; 9 bases in between match TRBD1. This receptor has the CDR3 CASSLGGTGPNQPQHF. DNA sequence: TGTGCCAGCAGTTTAGGCGGGACAGGGCCGAATCAGCCCCAGCATTTT.